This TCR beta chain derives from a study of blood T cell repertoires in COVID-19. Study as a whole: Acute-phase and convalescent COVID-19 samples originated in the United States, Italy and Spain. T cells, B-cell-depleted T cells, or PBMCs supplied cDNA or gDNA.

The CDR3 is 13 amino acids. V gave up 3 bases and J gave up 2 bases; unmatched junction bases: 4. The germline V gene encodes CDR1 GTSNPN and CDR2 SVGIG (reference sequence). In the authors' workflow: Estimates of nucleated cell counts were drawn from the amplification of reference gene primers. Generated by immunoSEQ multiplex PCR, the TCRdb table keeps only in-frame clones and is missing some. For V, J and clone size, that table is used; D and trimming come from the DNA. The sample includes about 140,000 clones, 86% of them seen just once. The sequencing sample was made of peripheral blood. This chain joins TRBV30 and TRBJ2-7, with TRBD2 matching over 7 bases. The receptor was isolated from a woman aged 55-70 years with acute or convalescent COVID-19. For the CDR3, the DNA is TGTGCCTGGAGCCCGAGCGGGACCTACGAGCAGTACTTC. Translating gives CAWSPSGTYEQYF.